This T cell receptor (beta chain) was recorded in a study of blood T cell repertoires in COVID-19. Patients of the Seattle cohort, enrolled during active infection, were followed longitudinally. This clone came up a few times. Method: immunoSEQ multiplex PCR; TCRdb's copy keeps in-frame clones and lacks some. The sample consists of over 85,000 clones, about nine tenths of them appearing once. Sequenced: peripheral blood. This clonotype was obtained from a woman between 45 and 60 years old with COVID-19, enrolled during active disease.

As DNA, the CDR3 is TGTGCCAGTAGTAAAACAGGGTCCGGGTCACCCCTCCACTTT. This sequence encodes CASSKTGSGSPLHF. The chain has TRBV19 and TRBJ1-6; D may be TRBD1 (6 bases). The germline CDR1 and CDR2 sequences are LNHDA and SQIVND (reference sequence). This CDR3 has 14 residues. V was pared by 4 bases and J by 10 bases, with 14 bases between.